The TCR beta chain described here comes from a study of blood T cell repertoires in COVID-19 (dated by TCRdb to 2018 to 2020). With regard to the full study: The collaborator samples originated in the United States, Italy and Spain and spanned the acute and convalescent phases of COVID-19. The material from the prospective study consisted of cDNA or gDNA derived from T cells, B-cell-depleted T cells, or PBMCs. Subjects who had been exposed to COVID-19, were actively infected with it, or had recovered from it provided the deeply sampled blood TCRbeta repertoires that made up the dataset. The repertoires were released in a freely available public database intended as a resource for research on the immune response to SARS-CoV-2. The samples were drawn from the first 160 participants of the ongoing ImmuneRACE study and from 950 to 1,500 subjects provided by 6 global collaborators. The sample metadata nearly always contained a de-identified subject ID, COVID-19 status, age in years and sex. HLA class I and class II types, where available, came from metadata supplied by the sample provider rather than from assay-based typing.

What the study reported, not specific to this receptor: The quantity of clinical and demographic metadata differed by source and by participant and was supplied without curation.

V is clipped by 2 bases and J by 3 bases, and the sequence between their germline boundaries is 4 bases long. Measured from the cysteine to the phenylalanine, the CDR3 is 12 residues long. Only the CDR3 portion is preserved as DNA: 36 bases, with reading frame beginning at the first base. In Seattle, one collaborating source enrolled patients while the infection was active and tracked those patients longitudinally over the course of disease. Collaborating institutions collected whole blood in K2EDTA tubes following their own protocols. For TCRbeta analysis, collaborator samples were shipped as frozen whole blood, as isolated PBMCs, or as DNA extracted from either sample type. TCRbeta CDR3 regions were amplified from genomic DNA by means of the immunoSEQ Assay, a bias-controlled multiplex PCR. In the authors' own workflow: The number of nucleated cells in each sample was estimated by amplification of reference gene primers within the assay. To quantify the absolute abundance of each unique TCRbeta CDR3 rearrangement, sequence reads were collapsed and filtered. For each sample, productive Simpson clonality was calculated as the square root of Simpson's diversity index over productive rearrangements. TCRdb holds this immuneACCESS table with in-frame rearrangements only. Some clones are missing; in checked studies, unresolved V genes explain under half, and the rest has no known cause. V and J calls and clone size are those listed in that table; D and trimming were worked out from the DNA. Present in this sample are 430,000 or so clones, approximately 90% of which were seen just once. The ten largest clones capture 0.7% to 1% of the sample.

About this clone itself: This receptor's antigen is unknown. Per-base qualities were not stored, and no clone one base away is much larger.

The sequence was obtained from a man aged 18 to 30 with COVID-19, enrolled during active disease. Sequenced: peripheral blood. The sequence is built from TRBV12-3 or TRBV12-4 and TRBJ1-1; the D gene assignment is ambiguous. At the DNA level, the sequence is TGTGCCAGCAGTTTATCTTACACTGAAGCTTTCTTT. The resulting protein is CASSLSYTEAFF.